This T cell receptor (beta chain) is from a study of blood T cells in healthy people across ages. Regarding the study as a whole: Samples with more naive T cells showed higher observed beta diversity. Possibly, changes in expanded clonotypes were confounded because donor CMV status was unknown.

V lost 6 bases and J 6 bases, leaving 12 bases between the germline ends. The CDR3 consists of 13 residues. With a J-beta primer mix and a sample-barcoded 5' primer, a second PCR ran about 6 to 11 cycles. Via MiXCR, TCRdb re-called the 5' RACE reads, giving one row per CDR3 protein. The repertoire holds almost 550,000 distinct CDR3 sequences, approximately 25% seen once, with under 9% in the top ten. Comments on this clonotype: Antigen specificity is unknown.

These records were also assigned to another study, of T cells of mothers and their children. Per that paper: From each mother came over 8.5 million TCR beta CDR3 reads, and from each child came 2.5 million to 3 million.

Sequenced input: blood. The chain combines TRBV12-3 or TRBV12-4 with TRBJ1-3; D possibly corresponds to TRBD1 (5 bases). The source is a boy between 10 and 17 years old in good health. The chain's CDR3 is CASRGTRLNTIYF. The CDR3 DNA is TGTGCCAGCAGGGGGACTCGGTTAAACACCATATATTTT.